The text below deals with one T cell receptor (beta chain). Its antigen is not yet known. No base-level quality is on record; no much larger clone is a single base apart. Deletion took 2 bases off V and 1 base off J, with a span of 18 bases between the germline ends. Including cysteine and phenylalanine, the CDR3 has 17 amino acids. The kept DNA is CDR3 alone, 51 bases in frame from the first base. Sequences SGHRS (CDR1) and YFSETQ (CDR2) are obtained from the germline V gene. The data were taken from a study of T cell responses to AZD1222 COVID-19 vaccine listed by TCRdb under 2021. About the full investigation: AZD1222 recipients with second doses at about 4 weeks or about 12 weeks were pooled, because spike-specific TCR depth and breadth did not differ between schedules. Trial participants were enrolled into age subgroups of 18-55, 56-69 and 70-plus years, which contained about 150, 28 and 57 TCR-sequenced participants, respectively. A total of about 240 trial participants underwent TCR sequencing, of whom 200 to 220 received two doses of AZD1222 and about 26 received two doses of the MenACWY control vaccine. The paper's findings and limits, for the study overall: CD4 TCRs associated with the vaccine covered the entire spike protein, and the dominant responses were in regions 160-218 and 743-854. After two AZD1222 doses, both the breadth and the depth of spike-specific TCRs were significantly higher than at day 0 and than in MenACWY recipients. In the small 56-69-year group, the increase in depth fell short of significance, most likely because of low power. No day 14 peak-response samples were available, so repertoires were characterized only after the peak T cell response. Only six AZD1222 recipients were SARS-CoV-2 seropositive at baseline, limiting conclusions about previously exposed vaccinees. Reportedly, close to half of the unique spike-specific TCRs recognized epitopes lying outside the regions that are mutated in the B.1.351 and B.1.1.7 variants. Most participants were white British and females outnumbered males, and the authors suggested that clonal diversity may have been underestimated.

The CDR3 regions of human TCRbeta chains were analyzed by immunosequencing. In the authors' own workflow: TCRs in the repertoires were compared against a reference library of SARS-CoV-2-specific TCRs that had been generated with the MIRA antigen-specificity platform. Breadth meant the fraction of unique TCRs that were SARS-CoV-2-associated, whereas depth meant the fraction of total T cells that were SARS-CoV-2-associated. Using the MIRA data, each spike-specific TCR was assigned both to the spike region to which the TCR was reactive and to a CD4 or CD8 class. Log10-transformed breadth and depth values were compared by one-way ANOVA with Sidak's multiple comparisons tests. As stored in TCRdb, this immuneACCESS dataset retains in-frame rearrangements with V and J assigned. A fraction of the clones does not appear; measured against another copy, unresolved V genes explain less than half of the discrepancy, and the remainder lacks a known reason. The DNA gave D and trimming, while V, J and clone size come from that table. Counted in this sample were 200,000 or so clones; over 80% of them appeared once. The leading ten clones occupy 5% to 7% of the sample.

Interpreted using the paper, the time point label stands for: baseline before first vaccination. Vaccinee samples were obtained from the UK trials COV001 and COV002, which included a single-blind randomized controlled phase 2/3 trial of AZD1222 (ChAdOx1 nCoV-19) in healthy adults. For TCRbeta chain sequencing, PBMC samples were collected from trial participants at day 0 and at day 28 after the second dose. The chain couples TRBV5-1 to TRBJ1-1; the D gene is possibly TRBD1, with 6 bases matching. This TCR came from an adult in good health. Sample: peripheral blood, taken on day 0 of AZD1222 vaccination. The nucleotides are TGCGCCAGCAGCTTTGCTATCGGACAGCCCAAGAACACTGAAGCTTTCTTT. This translates into CASSFAIGQPKNTEAFF.